This T cell receptor beta chain is from a study of human T cells and chemical hapten exposure. Study-level points and caveats: Higher patch test scores went with higher counts of PT1 expanded TCRs.

TCRdb recomputed calls from the RACE reads with MiXCR, one row per CDR3 protein. The sample contains under 450,000 distinct CDR3 sequences, under 6.5% of which appear only once. This clonotype has ten or more counts. What it binds is unknown. This CDR3 comprises 14 residues. Germline V lookup: CDR1 SQVTM, CDR2 ANQGSEA. Trimming cost V 8 bases and J 4 bases, with 19 bases left between them. Sample time point: patch test 2, 6 weeks after DPC sensitization. Treatment in this sample: therapeutic diphenylcyclopropenone sensitization with weekly scalp DPC. The sample was whole blood, taken in connection with sensitization to the hapten diphenylcyclopropenone (DPC). The chain couples TRBV29-1 to TRBJ2-3, with D perhaps matching TRBD1 or TRBD2 (7 bases each). The clonotype comes from a woman between 18 and 30 years old with alopecia areata. Some clones in this sample may be carry-over from other donors' samples. The CDR3 loop reads CSSRQGGFADTQYF. The CDR3 DNA reads TGCAGCTCTAGACAGGGAGGGTTTGCAGATACGCAGTATTTT.